The text below deals with one TCR beta chain. In its sample, this clonotype was seen many times. The target of this receptor is not known. It has no much larger one-base neighbor in the sample; base qualities were not kept. This entry belongs to a study of regulatory T cells in long-lasting Graves disease (dated by TCRdb to about 2021). In the study overall: Persistent Graves' disease was defined as persistently positive TSH receptor autoantibodies together with antithyroid drug treatment for over 5 years. Peripheral blood TCR sequencing and RNA sequencing compared persistent Graves' disease patients with newly diagnosed Graves' disease patients. TCR sequencing covered 13 persistent and around 20 newly diagnosed Graves' disease patients, 33 samples in total. On average, persistent Graves' disease patients in the clinical cohort had been on antithyroid drugs for approximately ten years. The study was conducted in China and was registered as a clinical trial. Broader findings and caveats from the paper: Sequencing and analysis were limited to the TCR beta chain. The study examined only peripheral blood because the primary lesion, thyroid tissue, could not be accessed. Lower TCR Shannon entropy and fewer highly expanded clones were observed in persistent Graves' disease patients than in newly diagnosed patients, which suggested clonal expansion. TRBV28, TRBJ1-2 and TRBJ2-5 were preferentially used in persistent disease, while TRBV20-1 and TRBJ2-1 were favored in newly diagnosed disease. The small sample size was acknowledged by the authors as a limitation that may reduce accuracy. More public clonotypes were shared among persistent patients (roughly 2,700) than among newly diagnosed patients (approximately 930).

What this sample's time point label stands for: persistent/refractory GD, antithyroid drugs over 5 years with positive TRAb. RNA was extracted from PBMCs in TRIzol for both TCR sequencing and RNA sequencing. The diagnosis of Graves' disease was made according to American Thyroid Association guidelines. Recruitment of patients was carried out at an endocrinology department in Xi'an, China. Each patient gave 7 to 9.5 milliliters of peripheral blood, collected in an EDTA anticoagulant tube. Ficoll Paque Plus density gradient separation was used to isolate PBMCs, and no further T cell sorting was performed. RNA quality was checked with an Agilent 2100 Bioanalyzer and agarose gel, and concentration with a NanoDrop 2000. The CDR1 and CDR2 encoded by the germline V gene are MDHEN and SYDVKM. V drops 6 bases and J drops 7 bases, leaving 22 bases in between. The CDR3, cysteine through phenylalanine, is 16 amino acids long. Only the CDR3 region is kept as DNA, spanning 48 bases read in frame from base 1.

Libraries were built with multiplex PCR. TCRdb records Illumina HiSeq 4000 as the sequencer. CDR3 regions were amplified by Arm-PCR with iRepertoire HTBI primers to construct TCR beta libraries. PCR products were gel purified before sequencing. Under the source paper's analysis protocol: Gene usage analysis of CDR3 amino acid clonotypes relied on the roughly 67 TRBV and more than twelve TRBJ segments identified across samples. Filtered high-quality paired reads were merged into contigs using COPE and FqMerger. BLAST was used to align contigs to the IMGT TRBV, TRBD and TRBJ reference genes, and CDR3 was defined following IMGT. Highly expanded clones were defined as clonotypes with a frequency above 0.1%. Repertoire diversity was measured by Shannon entropy, and V-J evenness by the Gini coefficient. A clonotype was considered public if more than one individual shared it. In TCRdb, the public reads were trimmed at Q25 with fastp and aligned with MiXCR, with productive beta chains retained. Every CDR3 protein is listed once, alongside the most common genes and DNA of its rows. None of the V and J calls come from the authors' own analysis; TCRdb made them. Across this sample there are about half a million distinct CDR3 sequences, with under 25% seen only once. The ten largest account for about an eighth of the sample.

The specimen was peripheral blood mononuclear cells (PBMCs), collected when the disease was refractory, from a patient treated with antithyroid drugs. The chain employs TRBV28 and TRBJ1-5; tentative D gene TRBD1, with 5 bases matching. The sequence was obtained from a female donor with Graves disease. At the DNA level, the sequence is TGTGCCAGCAGAGAGTCGGGAGGGGCGGGCCGCCAGCCCCAGCATTTT. This encodes CASRESGGAGRQPQHF.